The sequence of this T cell receptor (beta chain) was determined in a study of T cells after yellow fever vaccination. Study-wide context: SMART-Seq v4 Ultra Low Input served to prepare low-cell-number fractions. Study results and caveats: Clonotypes appearing in both CD4 and CD8 compartments existed, and their share was small. A secondary response was less intense yet reached its peak sooner, at day 5 versus 15.

Each CDR3 protein is one row after TCRdb ran MiXCR on the 5' RACE reads. Among 250,000 or so distinct CDR3 sequences listed, about 3.7% were seen once. V was shortened by 3 bases and J by 6 bases, with 6 bases between the two germline ends. Germline V gene lookup returns CDR1 DFQATT and CDR2 SNEGSKA (reference sequence). The CDR3 is 12 amino acids. For this clonotype: Its antigen is unidentified.

The sequenced sample was PBMCs, obtained 15 days after the yellow fever booster vaccination. The chain carries TRBV20-1 and TRBJ1-6, with D possibly being TRBD1 (5 bases). The receptor was derived from a man aged 18 to 30 who received the YFV17D yellow fever vaccine. In DNA, the CDR3 is TGCAGTGCTAGTGGGGGTAATTCACCCCTCCACTTT. It specifies CSASGGNSPLHF.